This TCR gamma chain stems from a study of γδ T cells in repeated Plasmodium falciparum infection. Overall study: Each infection was followed by sampling at 21 days, plus baseline and some pre-infection draws.

Gammadelta T cells were flow-sorted from PBMC into Vgamma9/Vdelta2+ and Vdelta2-negative populations for bulk analysis. The V and J ends lost 2 bases and 7 bases, in that order; junction bases with no gene match: 8. Germline CDR1 and CDR2: GITISATS and ISYDGTV (reference sequence). This CDR3 spans 17 amino acids. Study observations and caveats: Malian donors came from one small rural village, predominantly one ethnic group. Many TCRgamma sequences overlapped between individuals in stable Vgamma9/Vdelta2+ repertoires. Repeated controlled infections reportedly drove waves of new clonotype selection in Vdelta2-negative, mostly Vdelta1+, gammadelta repertoires.

TCRdb called clones from the multiplex PCR reads again using CATT. The table has 20,000 to 30,000 gamma-chain clones, about 2.9% seen once; the top ten hold roughly a third. Note on this clone: Antigen unknown. TCRdb has a much larger clone's protein, which differs at residue 7 from the translation of this DNA, likely because of a read error; what is shown is the protein translated from the DNA.

The chain combines TRGV9 with TRGJP. TCRdb gives no J gene; it was assigned here by matching the DNA to germline. The sequenced sample consisted of gamma-delta T cells from blood. The clonotype comes from a pool of human donors (malaria-infected and uninfected, not separated). The CDR3 nucleotides read TGTGCCTTGTGGGAGGCAGCCTTGGAGTTGGGCAAAAAAATCAAGGTATTT. Protein: CALWEAALELGKKIKVF.